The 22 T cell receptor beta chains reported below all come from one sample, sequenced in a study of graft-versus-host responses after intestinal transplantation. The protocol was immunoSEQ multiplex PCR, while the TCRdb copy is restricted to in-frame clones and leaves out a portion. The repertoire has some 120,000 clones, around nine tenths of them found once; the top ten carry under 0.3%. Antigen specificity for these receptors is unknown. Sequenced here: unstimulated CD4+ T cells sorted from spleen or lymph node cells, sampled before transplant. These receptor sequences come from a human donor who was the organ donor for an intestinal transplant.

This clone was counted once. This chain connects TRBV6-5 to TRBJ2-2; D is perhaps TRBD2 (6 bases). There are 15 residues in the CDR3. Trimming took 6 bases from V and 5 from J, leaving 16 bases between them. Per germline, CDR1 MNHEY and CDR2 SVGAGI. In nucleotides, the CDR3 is TGTGCCAGCAGGCCCCCCGGGAGAAGTACCGGGGAGCTGTTTTTT. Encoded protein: CASRPPGRSTGELFF.

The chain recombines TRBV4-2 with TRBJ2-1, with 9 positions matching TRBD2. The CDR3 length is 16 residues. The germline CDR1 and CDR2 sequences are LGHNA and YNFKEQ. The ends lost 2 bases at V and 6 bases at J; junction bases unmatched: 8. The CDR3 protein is CASSQLGGRAGNEQFF. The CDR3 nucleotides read TGTGCCAGCAGCCAATTGGGCGGGAGGGCCGGCAATGAGCAGTTCTTC.

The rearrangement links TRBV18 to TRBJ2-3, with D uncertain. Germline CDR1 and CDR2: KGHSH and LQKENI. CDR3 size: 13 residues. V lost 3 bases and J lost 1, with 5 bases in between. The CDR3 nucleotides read TGTGCCAGCTCACCCGACGGCACAGATACGCAGTATTTT. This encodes CASSPDGTDTQYF. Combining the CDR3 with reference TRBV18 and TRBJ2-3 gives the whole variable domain NAGVMQNPRHLVRRRGQEARLRCSPMKGHSHVYWYRQLPEEGLKFMVYLQKENIIDESGMPKERFSAEFPKEGPSILRIQQVVRGDSAAYFCASSPDGTDTQYFGPGTRLTVL.

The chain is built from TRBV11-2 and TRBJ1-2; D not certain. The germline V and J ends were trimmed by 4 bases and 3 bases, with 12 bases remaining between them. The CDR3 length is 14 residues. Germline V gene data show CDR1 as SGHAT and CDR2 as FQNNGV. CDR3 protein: CASSSGVQYYGYTF. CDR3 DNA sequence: TGTGCCAGCAGCTCCGGGGTACAATACTATGGCTACACCTTC. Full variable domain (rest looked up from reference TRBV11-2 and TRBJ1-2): EAGVAQSPRYKIIEKRQSVAFWCNPISGHATLYWYQQILGQGPKLLIQFQNNGVVDDSQLPKDRFSAERLKGVDSTLKIQPAKLEDSAVYLCASSSGVQYYGYTFGSGTRLTVV.

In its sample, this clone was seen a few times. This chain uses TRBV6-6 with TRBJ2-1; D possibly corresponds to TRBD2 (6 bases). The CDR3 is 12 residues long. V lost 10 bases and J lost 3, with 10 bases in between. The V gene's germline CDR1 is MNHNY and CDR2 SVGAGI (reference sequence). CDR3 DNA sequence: TGTGCCACCCATAGCGGCTACAATGAGCAGTTCTTC. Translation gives CATHSGYNEQFF.

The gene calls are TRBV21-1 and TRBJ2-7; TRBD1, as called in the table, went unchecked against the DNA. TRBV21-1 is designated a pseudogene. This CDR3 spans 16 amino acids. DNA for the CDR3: TGTGCCAGCAGCAAAGATAAGAACAGGGGATTACAGGAGCAGTACTTC. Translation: CASSKDKNRGLQEQYF.

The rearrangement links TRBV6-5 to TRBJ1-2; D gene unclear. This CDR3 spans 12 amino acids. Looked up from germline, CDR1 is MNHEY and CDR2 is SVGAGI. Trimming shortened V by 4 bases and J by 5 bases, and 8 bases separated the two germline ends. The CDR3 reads CASSSEVYGYTF. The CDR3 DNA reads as TGTGCCAGCAGTTCCGAGGTATATGGCTACACCTTC.

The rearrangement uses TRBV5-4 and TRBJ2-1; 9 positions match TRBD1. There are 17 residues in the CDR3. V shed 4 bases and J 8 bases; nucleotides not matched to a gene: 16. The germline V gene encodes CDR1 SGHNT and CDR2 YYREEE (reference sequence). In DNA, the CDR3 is TGTGCCAGCAGCCAGGGACAGGGAGCGGATCGGGGCGATGAGCAGTTCTTC. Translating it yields CASSQGQGADRGDEQFF. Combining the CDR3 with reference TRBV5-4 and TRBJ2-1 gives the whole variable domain ETGVTQSPTHLIKTRGQQVTLRCSSQSGHNTVSWYQQALGQGPQFIFQYYREEENGRGNFPPRFSGLQFPNYSSELNVNALELDDSALYLCASSQGQGADRGDEQFFGPGTRLTVL.

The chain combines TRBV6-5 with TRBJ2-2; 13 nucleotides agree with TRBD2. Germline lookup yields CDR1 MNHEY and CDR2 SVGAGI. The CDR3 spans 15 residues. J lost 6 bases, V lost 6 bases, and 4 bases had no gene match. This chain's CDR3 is CASSQGLAGSGELFF. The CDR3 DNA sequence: TGTGCCAGCAGCCAGGGACTAGCGGGATCCGGGGAGCTGTTTTTT.

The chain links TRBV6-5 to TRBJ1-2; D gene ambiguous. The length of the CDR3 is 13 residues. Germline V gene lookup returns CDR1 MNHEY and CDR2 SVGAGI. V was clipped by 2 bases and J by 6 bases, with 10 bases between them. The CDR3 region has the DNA TGTGCCAGCAGTTACGACGGTTACAATGGCTACACCTTC. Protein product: CASSYDGYNGYTF.

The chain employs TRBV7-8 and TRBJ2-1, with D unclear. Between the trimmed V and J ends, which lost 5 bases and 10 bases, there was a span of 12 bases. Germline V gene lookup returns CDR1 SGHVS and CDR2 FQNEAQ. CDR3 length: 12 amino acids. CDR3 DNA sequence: TGTGCCAGCAGCCAATTAGGGCGAGAGCAGTTCTTC. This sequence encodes CASSQLGREQFF.

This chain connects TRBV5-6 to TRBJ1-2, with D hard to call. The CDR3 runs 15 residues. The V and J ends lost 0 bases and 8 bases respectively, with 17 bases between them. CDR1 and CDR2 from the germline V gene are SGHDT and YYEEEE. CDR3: CASSLGGRAALGYTF. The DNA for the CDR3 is TGTGCCAGCAGCTTGGGAGGTAGGGCTGCCTTAGGCTACACCTTC.

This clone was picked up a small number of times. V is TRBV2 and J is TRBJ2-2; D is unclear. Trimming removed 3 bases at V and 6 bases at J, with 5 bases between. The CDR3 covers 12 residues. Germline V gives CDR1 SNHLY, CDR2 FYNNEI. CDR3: CASSDSSGELFF. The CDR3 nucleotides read TGTGCCAGCAGTGATTCCTCCGGGGAGCTGTTTTTT.

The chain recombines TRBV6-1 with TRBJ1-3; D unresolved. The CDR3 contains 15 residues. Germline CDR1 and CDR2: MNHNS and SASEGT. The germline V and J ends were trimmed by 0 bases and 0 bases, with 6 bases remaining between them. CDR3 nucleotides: TGTGCCAGCAGTGAAGCATGGAACTCTGGAAACACCATATATTTT. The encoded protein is CASSEAWNSGNTIYF.

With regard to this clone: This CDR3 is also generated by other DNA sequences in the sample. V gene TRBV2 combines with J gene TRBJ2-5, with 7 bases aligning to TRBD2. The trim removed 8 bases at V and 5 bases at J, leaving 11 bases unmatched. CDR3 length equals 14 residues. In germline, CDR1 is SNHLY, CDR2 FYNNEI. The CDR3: CASREREGPETQYF. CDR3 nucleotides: TGTGCCAGCCGGGAGAGGGAGGGCCCGGAGACCCAGTACTTC.

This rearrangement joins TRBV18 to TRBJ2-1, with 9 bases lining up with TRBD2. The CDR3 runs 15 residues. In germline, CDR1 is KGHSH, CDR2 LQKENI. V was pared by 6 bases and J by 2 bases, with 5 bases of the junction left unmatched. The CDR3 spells CASSETSGTYNEQFF. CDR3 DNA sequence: TGTGCCAGCTCCGAGACTAGCGGAACCTACAATGAGCAGTTCTTC.

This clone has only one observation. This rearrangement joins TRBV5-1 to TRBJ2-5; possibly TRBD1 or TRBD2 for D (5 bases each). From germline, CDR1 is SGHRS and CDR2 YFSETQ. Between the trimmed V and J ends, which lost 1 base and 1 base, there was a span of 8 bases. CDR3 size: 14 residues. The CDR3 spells CASSLQGTQETQYF. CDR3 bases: TGCGCCAGCAGCTTGCAAGGGACCCAAGAGACCCAGTACTTC.

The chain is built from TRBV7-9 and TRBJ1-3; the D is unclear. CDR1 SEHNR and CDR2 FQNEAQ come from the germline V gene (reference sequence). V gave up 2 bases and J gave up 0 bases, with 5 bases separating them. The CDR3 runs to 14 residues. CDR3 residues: CASSLNLSGNTIYF. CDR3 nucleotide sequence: TGTGCCAGCAGCTTAAACCTCTCTGGAAACACCATATATTTT.

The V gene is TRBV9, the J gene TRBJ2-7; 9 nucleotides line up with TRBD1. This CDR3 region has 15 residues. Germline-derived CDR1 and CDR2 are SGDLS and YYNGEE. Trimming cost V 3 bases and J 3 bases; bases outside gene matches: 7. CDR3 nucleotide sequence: TGTGCCAGCAGCGAACGCTCGGGACAGGGCTACGAGCAGTACTTC. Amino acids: CASSERSGQGYEQYF. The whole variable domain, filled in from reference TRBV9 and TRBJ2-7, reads DSGVTQTPKHLITATGQRVTLRCSPRSGDLSVYWYQQSLDQGLQFLIQYYNGEERAKGNILERFSAQQFPDLHSELNLSSLELGDSALYFCASSERSGQGYEQYFGPGTRLTVT.

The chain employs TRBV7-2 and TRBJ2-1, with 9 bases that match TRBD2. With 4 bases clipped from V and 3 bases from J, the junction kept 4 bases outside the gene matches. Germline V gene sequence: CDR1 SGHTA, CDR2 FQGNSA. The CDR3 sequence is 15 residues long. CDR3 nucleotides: TGTGCCAGCAGCTCGCGGGAGGGCCGCTACAATGAGCAGTTCTTC. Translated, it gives CASSSREGRYNEQFF. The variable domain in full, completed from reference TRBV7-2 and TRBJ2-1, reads GAGVSQSPSNKVTEKGKDVELRCDPISGHTALYWYRQSLGQGLEFLIYFQGNSAPDKSGLPSDRFSAERTGGSVSTLTIQRTQQEDSAVYLCASSSREGRYNEQFFGPGTRLTVL.

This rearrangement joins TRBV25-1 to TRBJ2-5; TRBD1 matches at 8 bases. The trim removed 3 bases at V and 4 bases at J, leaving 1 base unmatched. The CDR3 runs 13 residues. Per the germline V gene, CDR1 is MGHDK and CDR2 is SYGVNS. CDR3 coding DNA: TGTGCCAGCAGTGACAGGGGGCGAGAGACCCAGTACTTC. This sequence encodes CASSDRGRETQYF.

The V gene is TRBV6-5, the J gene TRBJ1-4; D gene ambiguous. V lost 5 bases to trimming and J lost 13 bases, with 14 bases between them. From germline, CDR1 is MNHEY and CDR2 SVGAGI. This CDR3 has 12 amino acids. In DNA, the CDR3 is TGTGCCAGCAGTGAGGGTCAGAGGACACTGTTTTTT. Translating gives CASSEGQRTLFF.